Presented here are 19 T cell receptor beta chains from one specimen sequenced in a study of regulatory T cells in long-lasting Graves disease. For TCR beta, libraries came from iRepertoire HTBI primers and Arm-PCR of CDR3 regions. TCRdb ran MiXCR on the multiplex PCR reads and lists one entry per CDR3 protein. The data hold around 420,000 distinct CDR3 sequences, with 15% to 19% observed a single time. Time point here: newly diagnosed GD, antithyroid drugs for less than 3 months. TCR sequences were obtained from RNA taken from PBMCs. The input for sequencing was peripheral blood mononuclear cells (PBMCs), taken at new diagnosis, from a patient treated with antithyroid drugs. The origin of the receptors is a female donor with Graves disease.

This clonotype was picked up many times. CDR3 bases: TGCAGTGCTAGAGACCCTTGGACAGGGAGTCACGAGCAGTACTTC. It codes for CSARDPWTGSHEQYF. The rearrangement uses TRBV20-1 and TRBJ2-7; 8 nucleotides align to TRBD1. V was pared by 0 bases and J by 5 bases, with 9 bases of the junction left unmatched. This CDR3 contains 15 residues. In germline, CDR1 is DFQATT, CDR2 SNEGSKA (reference sequence).

In its sample, this clonotype was seen once. A clone one base away is much larger, so this may be a read error. The J gene is TRBJ2-1, the V gene TRBV7-9, with 7 bases identical to TRBD1. Germline CDR1 SEHNR, CDR2 FQNEAQ (reference sequence). This CDR3 comprises 15 residues. The CDR3 DNA is TGTGCCAGCAGCCCCGGGACAGAGTTTAACAATAAGCAGTTCTTC. As protein: CASSPGTEFNNKQFF.

This clonotype was counted ten times or more. The rearrangement joins TRBV2 to TRBJ1-4; 9 bases fit TRBD1. V lost 6 bases and J lost 6; bases outside the gene matches: 5. The CDR3 length is 14 residues. The V gene's germline CDR1 is SNHLY and CDR2 FYNNEI. As DNA, the CDR3 is TGTGCCAGCAGCGACGGACAGGGGCATGAAAAACTGTTTTTT. It codes for CASSDGQGHEKLFF.

The chain carries TRBV20-1 and TRBJ1-1, with 7 positions matching TRBD1. The CDR3 extends over 17 amino acids. Germline V gives CDR1 DFQATT, CDR2 SNEGSKA (reference sequence). The V and J ends lost 0 bases and 0 bases, in that order; junction bases with no gene match: 10. CDR3 sequence (DNA): TGCAGTGCTAGAGATAGAAACCGGGACAGCTTGAACACTGAAGCTTTCTTT. This translates into CSARDRNRDSLNTEAFF.

This chain connects TRBV11-1 to TRBJ2-1; D may be TRBD1 (6 bases). From germline, CDR1 is SGHAT and CDR2 FQDESV (reference sequence). The CDR3 has 16 residues. V lost 5 bases, J lost 5 bases, and 19 bases lay in between. The chain's CDR3 is CASSPNPGQLNNEQFF. In DNA form, the CDR3 reads TGTGCCAGCAGCCCCAATCCGGGACAACTTAACAATGAGCAGTTCTTC.

CDR3 DNA sequence: TGTGCCACCAGTGATTGGGGGACAGGGGACACCGGGGAGCTGTTTTTT. Its protein product is CATSDWGTGDTGELFF. The chain joins TRBV24-1 to TRBJ2-2, with TRBD1 identical over 10 bases. V dropped 2 bases and J dropped 3; count of bases not matched to a gene: 2. Germline CDR1 KGHDR, CDR2 SFDVKD. The CDR3 totals 16 residues.

The sample holds many counts of this clonotype. CDR3 amino acids: CASSGDILSTDTQYF. CDR3 DNA: TGTGCCAGCAGTGGGGACATCCTTAGCACAGATACGCAGTATTTT. The chain carries TRBV2 and TRBJ2-3, with D tentatively TRBD1 (6 bases). This CDR3 region has 15 residues. V shed 4 bases and J shed 0 bases, with 11 bases lying between them. Germline CDR1 SNHLY, CDR2 FYNNEI.

This clonotype was recorded at least ten times. At one end the junction does not follow the germline gene, possibly because of a read error. The chain recombines TRBV10-3 with TRBJ2-2, with 7 bases that match TRBD1. This CDR3 spans 13 amino acids. The germline V gene has CDR1 ENHRY and CDR2 SYGVKD. The CDR3 spells CAITETGPGELFF. In DNA, the CDR3 is TGTGCCATCACTGAGACAGGGCCCGGGGAGCTGTTTTTT.

This clonotype was picked up many times. The V gene is TRBV20-1, the J gene TRBJ1-2; 9 bases align to TRBD1. The CDR3 is 13 residues long. The J segment lost 8 bases and the V segment lost 0 bases, leaving 4 bases of the junction unmatched. Germline CDR1 DFQATT, CDR2 SNEGSKA (reference sequence). The CDR3 is CSARDYRGLGYTF. CDR3 DNA: TGCAGTGCTAGAGATTACAGGGGGCTCGGCTACACCTTC.

The table lists this clonotype with many counts. The chain recombines TRBV11-3 with TRBJ2-5; either TRBD1 or TRBD2 may fit D (6 bases each). Trimming pared 1 base from V and 4 bases from J, leaving 19 bases between. CDR1 and CDR2 from the germline V gene are SGHNT and YENEEA. The CDR3 has 17 amino acids. CDR3 sequence: CASSLGRGLARRETQYF. CDR3 DNA sequence: TGTGCCAGCAGCTTAGGCCGGGGGCTAGCGAGGCGAGAGACCCAGTACTTC.

The sample holds many counts of this clonotype. The chain employs TRBV5-4 and TRBJ1-2; 9 bases are a match to TRBD1. The CDR3 length is 17 residues. Germline V gene sequence: CDR1 SGHNT, CDR2 YYREEE (reference sequence). V shed 0 bases, J shed 3 bases, and the junction held 9 bases outside the gene matches. This chain's CDR3 is CASSLDRGQSHDYGYTF. CDR3 nucleotide sequence: TGTGCCAGCAGCTTGGACAGGGGGCAGTCTCATGACTATGGCTACACCTTC.

This clonotype was detected many times. The V and J genes are TRBV2 and TRBJ1-4; 7 positions agree with TRBD1. J gave up 8 bases and V 6 bases, and 15 bases lay outside the gene matches. This CDR3 is built from 16 residues. CDR1 and CDR2 from the germline V gene are SNHLY and FYNNEI. The CDR3, as DNA: TGTGCCAGCAGCGTCCAGGACAGGCCGAGAGGAGAAAAACTGTTTTTT. Protein product: CASSVQDRPRGEKLFF.

As concerns this clonotype: At one end the junction does not follow the germline gene, possibly because of a read error. The chain links TRBV25-1 to TRBJ2-4; D is possibly TRBD1 (6 bases). This CDR3 is 16 amino acids long. The germline gives CDR1 MGHDK, CDR2 SYGVNS. The CDR3 nucleotides read TGTGCCAGCAGTGTAGGGACACCTCTAGCCAAAAACATTCAGTGCTTC. Translated: CASSVGTPLAKNIQCF.

The table lists this clonotype with many counts. V and J are TRBV10-1 and TRBJ2-3, with TRBD2 identical over 9 bases. Per germline, CDR1 WNHNN and CDR2 SYGVQD (reference sequence). V lost 0 bases, J lost 4 bases, and 5 bases stayed unmatched. This CDR3 is built from 16 residues. CDR3 DNA sequence: TGCGCCAGCAGTGAGTCCCTAGCGGGACCAGCAGATACGCAGTATTTT. It encodes CASSESLAGPADTQYF.

This clonotype was picked up many times. The chain couples TRBV28 to TRBJ1-6; D not resolved. Germline CDR1 reads MDHEN; CDR2 reads SYDVKM. The CDR3 totals 12 residues. With 5 bases removed from V and 8 bases from J, the gap between germline ends came to 7 bases. The CDR3 nucleotides read TGTGCCAGCAGTCAGAGAGATTCACCCCTCCACTTT. As protein: CASSQRDSPLHF.

This clonotype showed up just a few times. The chain has TRBV12-3 or TRBV12-4 and TRBJ1-4; D gene ambiguous. The ends were cut back, 4 bases at V and 4 bases at J, with 13 bases in the middle. The CDR3 loop spans 15 amino acids. This CDR3 reads CASSSRHSINEKLFF. DNA of the CDR3: TGTGCCAGCAGTTCTCGGCACAGCATTAATGAAAAACTGTTTTTT.

Ten or more counts support this clonotype. V is TRBV7-2 and J is TRBJ2-7; possible D gene TRBD1, 6 bases. The V gene lost 5 bases and the J gene lost 6 bases, with 17 bases spanning the gap. Germline V gene data show CDR1 as SGHTA and CDR2 as FQGNSA. The CDR3 is 14 residues long. The CDR3 nucleotides read TGTGCCAGCAGCCCAACCCCAGGGGTCGGCGAGCAGTACTTC. Translating it yields CASSPTPGVGEQYF.

This clonotype was observed many times. The chain couples TRBV20-1 to TRBJ2-1; perhaps TRBD2 as D (7 bases). From germline, CDR1 is DFQATT and CDR2 SNEGSKA (reference sequence). Trimming removed 0 bases from V and 2 bases from J, with 14 bases in between. The CDR3 spans 16 residues. CDR3 DNA sequence: TGCAGTGCTAGAGAAAGGGCGGGGGCCCCCTACAATGAGCAGTTCTTC. This translates into CSARERAGAPYNEQFF.

At least ten counts were recorded for this clonotype. This chain links TRBV5-4 with TRBJ2-5, with a possible D match to TRBD2 (6 bases). The CDR3 has 14 residues. Trimming removed 4 bases from V and 4 bases from J, with 14 bases in between. CDR1 and CDR2 (germline): SGHNT, YYREEE (reference sequence). In nucleotides, the CDR3 is TGTGCCAGCAGCCTGTCGGACTATAGAGAGACCCAGTACTTC. Amino acid sequence: CASSLSDYRETQYF.